These 20 T cell receptor beta chains originate from one sample sequenced in a study of shared clonotypes between healthy human individuals. Profiled with immunoSEQ multiplex PCR; TCRdb holds only in-frame clones, not every one. The sample consists of about 1.5 million clones, 95% to 99% of them appearing once. Material: naive CD4+ T cells sorted from blood. Subset reported: CD45RA+ positively selected. The receptor set was obtained from a man in his thirties or forties in good health.

This clone has just one count. The chain joins TRBV5-6 to TRBJ2-3; tentative D call: TRBD2 (6 bases). V was cut by 3 bases and J by 4 bases, with 12 bases left in between. This CDR3 has 14 residues. CDR1 and CDR2 (germline): SGHDT, YYEEEE. The CDR3 bases are TGTGCCAGCAGCTACGGGAGAGTGGCAGATACGCAGTATTTT. Its translation: CASSYGRVADTQYF.

V gene TRBV27 combines with J gene TRBJ2-7; 9 bases map to TRBD1. V shed 2 bases and J 7 bases; nucleotides not matched to a gene: 9. Germline values: CDR1 MNHEY, CDR2 SMNVEV (reference sequence). The CDR3 length is 15 residues. The CDR3 here is CASSLIVQGAREQYF. In DNA, the CDR3 is TGTGCCAGCAGTTTAATAGTACAGGGGGCAAGGGAGCAGTACTTC.

The genes are TRBV19 and TRBJ2-5; D is possibly TRBD1 or TRBD2 (5 bases each). CDR3 size: 17 residues. V lost 6 bases to trimming and J lost 7 bases, with 27 bases between them. The germline CDR1 and CDR2 sequences are LNHDA and SQIVND (reference sequence). This CDR3 reads CASSIRERAGSRSTQYF. As DNA, the CDR3 is TGTGCCAGTAGCATACGAGAGAGAGCAGGGAGCAGGTCGACCCAGTACTTC.

The V call is TRBV1, the J call TRBJ2-1; the D call TRBD2 from the table was never checked on the DNA. TRBV1 is classified as a pseudogene. The CDR3 length is 17 residues. CDR3 coding DNA: TGCACCAGCAGCCAAGATGGTAGCGGGAGGGCCTACAATGAGCAGTTCTTC. Protein: CTSSQDGSGRAYNEQFF.

The chain recombines TRBV5-8 with TRBJ1-5; D remains ambiguous. This CDR3 spans 14 amino acids. V dropped 0 bases and J dropped 2 bases, with 6 bases sitting between them. Per germline, CDR1 SGHTS and CDR2 YDEGEE. The CDR3 spells CASSLEAGNQPQHF. The DNA of the CDR3 is TGTGCCAGCAGCTTGGAGGCGGGCAATCAGCCCCAGCATTTT.

For this clone: The sample contains more than one DNA sequence encoding this CDR3. The chain couples TRBV5-1 to TRBJ2-7; 8 nucleotides line up with TRBD2. The germline V gene has CDR1 SGHRS and CDR2 YFSETQ. The V segment lost 4 bases and the J segment 0 bases; nucleotides outside the gene matches: 6. The CDR3 runs 15 residues. The CDR3 nucleotides read TGCGCCAGCAGCCCGGGAGGGGGTACCTCCTACGAGCAGTACTTC. It is translated as CASSPGGGTSYEQYF.

The chain combines TRBV6-5 with TRBJ1-5, with a tentative D call TRBD1 (5 bases). The CDR3 sequence is 13 residues long. CDR1 MNHEY and CDR2 SVGAGI come from the germline V gene. V gave up 5 bases and J gave up 7 bases, with 12 bases separating them. Here the CDR3 reads CASSELRDQPQHF. CDR3 DNA: TGTGCCAGCAGTGAGCTCCGGGACCAGCCCCAGCATTTT.

CDR3 loop: CAWSQTGYEQYF. CDR3 DNA: TGTGCCTGGAGCCAAACCGGCTACGAGCAGTACTTC. The genes are TRBV30 and TRBJ2-7, with D hard to call. CDR1 is GTSNPN and CDR2 is SVGIG in the germline V gene (reference sequence). V lost 3 bases to trimming and J lost 3 bases, with 9 bases between them. The CDR3 is made up of 12 amino acids. The whole variable domain, remainder taken from reference TRBV30 and TRBJ2-7, is SQTIHQWPATLVQPVGSPLSLECTVEGTSNPNLYWYRQAAGRGLQLLFYSVGIGQISSEVPQNLSASRPQDRQFILSSKKLLLSDSGFYLCAWSQTGYEQYFGPGTRLTVT.

The chain links TRBV5-1 to TRBJ2-3; D unclear. Germline CDR1 reads SGHRS; CDR2 reads YFSETQ. Trimming cost V 4 bases and J 4 bases, with 10 bases left between them. The CDR3 runs 13 residues. CDR3: CASSPDVADTQYF. In DNA, the CDR3 is TGCGCCAGCAGCCCCGACGTTGCAGATACGCAGTATTTT.

The rearrangement links TRBV10-3 to TRBJ1-2; D is ambiguous. The CDR3 runs to 15 residues. V was clipped by 3 bases and J by 5 bases, with 16 bases between them. CDR1 ENHRY and CDR2 SYGVKD come from the germline V gene. This CDR3 reads CAISEVSGIGYGYTF. In nucleotides, the CDR3 is TGTGCCATCAGTGAAGTGTCAGGCATAGGTTATGGCTACACCTTC.

The chain links TRBV27 to TRBJ1-4, with no clear D. Germline lookup yields CDR1 MNHEY and CDR2 SMNVEV (reference sequence). Trimming removed 2 bases from V and 6 bases from J, with 19 bases in between. The CDR3 length is 17 residues. The chain's CDR3 is CASSLRAFVGFDEKLFF. The DNA for the CDR3 is TGTGCCAGCAGTTTAAGGGCTTTTGTTGGTTTCGATGAAAAACTGTTTTTT.

The chain joins TRBV30 to TRBJ2-3, with D possibly being TRBD1 or TRBD2 (5 bases each). Germline loops: CDR1 GTSNPN, CDR2 SVGIG (reference sequence). This CDR3 contains 13 residues. V was clipped by 4 bases and J by 0 bases, with 8 bases between them. CDR3 coding DNA: TGTGCCTGGAAGTGGGGGAGCACAGATACGCAGTATTTT. Amino acid sequence: CAWKWGSTDTQYF.

A single count supports this clone. V is TRBV5-1 and J is TRBJ2-5, with 9 bases that match TRBD2. CDR3 length equals 16 residues. Germline assignment: CDR1 SGHRS and CDR2 YFSETQ. The J segment lost 1 base and the V segment lost 0 bases, leaving 4 bases of the junction unmatched. CDR3 loop: CASSLAVSGSQETQYF. DNA for the CDR3: TGCGCCAGCAGCTTGGCGGTTAGCGGGAGCCAAGAGACCCAGTACTTC.

V and J are TRBV2 and TRBJ2-1; a possible D gene is TRBD2 (6 bases). The germline gives CDR1 SNHLY, CDR2 FYNNEI. V lost 8 bases to trimming and J lost 6 bases, with 23 bases between them. The CDR3 covers 16 residues. The CDR3 bases are TGTGCCAGCCGTAAACGAAGCGGAAAGGAGGGCAATGAGCAGTTCTTC. Translation gives CASRKRSGKEGNEQFF.

This sequence joins TRBV10-3 and TRBJ2-3; the D gene is possibly TRBD1 (5 bases). CDR3 length: 14 amino acids. V lost 6 bases to trimming and J lost 2 bases, with 12 bases between them. Per germline, CDR1 ENHRY and CDR2 SYGVKD. CDR3 loop: CAISADRTTDTQYF. The CDR3 DNA is TGTGCCATCAGCGCCGACAGAACCACAGATACGCAGTATTTT.

The V gene is TRBV5-5, the J gene TRBJ2-5; the D gene is possibly TRBD2 (5 bases). There are 13 residues in the CDR3. Germline CDR1 SGHKS, CDR2 YYEKEE (reference sequence). The V end was cut by 4 bases, the J end by 4 bases, with 11 bases between. CDR3 coding DNA: TGTGCCAGCAGCCCCCTAGCATCAGAGACCCAGTACTTC. It translates to CASSPLASETQYF.

The V and J genes are TRBV2 and TRBJ1-5; D is perhaps TRBD1 (5 bases). The germline CDR1 and CDR2 sequences are SNHLY and FYNNEI. Trimming removed 4 bases from V and 6 bases from J, with 16 bases in between. This CDR3 is built from 15 residues. CDR3 amino acids: CASSGVTGHGQPQHF. The DNA for the CDR3 is TGTGCCAGCAGTGGGGTAACGGGGCATGGTCAGCCCCAGCATTTT.

The V gene is TRBV18, the J gene TRBJ1-2; D not resolved. V was trimmed by 6 bases and J by 0 bases, leaving 14 bases between them. This CDR3 has 15 amino acids. CDR1 and CDR2 from the germline V gene are KGHSH and LQKENI. The CDR3 bases are TGTGCCAGCTCCCCATACACGGCCGCTAACTATGGCTACACCTTC. Protein sequence: CASSPYTAANYGYTF. Based on the CDR3 plus reference TRBV18 and TRBJ1-2, the full variable domain is NAGVMQNPRHLVRRRGQEARLRCSPMKGHSHVYWYRQLPEEGLKFMVYLQKENIIDESGMPKERFSAEFPKEGPSILRIQQVVRGDSAAYFCASSPYTAANYGYTFGSGTRLTVV.

The sample holds one count of this clone. This sample includes further DNA sequences coding for the same CDR3. The rearrangement joins TRBV7-9 to TRBJ2-7; the D is unclear. Per the germline V gene, CDR1 is SEHNR and CDR2 is FQNEAQ (reference sequence). This CDR3 comprises 11 residues. Trimming took 5 bases from V and 4 from J, leaving 6 bases between them. DNA for the CDR3: TGTGCCAGCAGCCCCCGTTACGAGCAGTACTTC. Translation: CASSPRYEQYF.

This chain joins TRBV4-3 and TRBJ1-4; TRBD1 is a possible D gene (5 bases). The length of the CDR3 is 14 residues. Germline lookup yields CDR1 LGHNA and CDR2 YSLEER. V was trimmed by 1 base and J by 7 bases, leaving 10 bases between them. This CDR3 reads CASSQVGGSEKLFF. Written as DNA, the CDR3 is TGCGCCAGCAGCCAAGTGGGGGGGAGTGAAAAACTGTTTTTT.